This entry features one TCR beta chain sequence. Its antigen is unidentified. The sample comes from a study of shared clonotypes between healthy human individuals. Study findings and constraints: Clonotypes not shared had lower generation probabilities than those common to all four donors. Several donors had roughly 5.2% of their naive CD4 clonotypes in common.

Clones were sequenced by immunoSEQ multiplex PCR, and TCRdb holds only the in-frame ones, with some missing. The data show about 2.4 million clones, with over 85% seen just once and 0.36% held by the top ten. This CDR3 is 17 amino acids long. Germline CDR1 is SGHAT and CDR2 is FQNNGV. Trimming took 1 base from V and 2 from J, leaving 17 bases between them. Input material: naive CD4+ T cells from PBMCs. Specified subset: CD45RA+ positively selected. This clonotype was sampled from a man younger than 35 in good health. Some clones in this sample may be carry-over from other donors' samples. V is TRBV11-2 and J is TRBJ1-2; D possibly corresponds to TRBD1 (5 bases). The CDR3, as DNA: TGTGCCAGCAGCTTAGCATCCCGGGGGACGGTCAACTATGGCTACACCTTC. This codes for CASSLASRGTVNYGYTF. Full variable domain (remainder filled in from reference TRBV11-2 and TRBJ1-2): EAGVAQSPRYKIIEKRQSVAFWCNPISGHATLYWYQQILGQGPKLLIQFQNNGVVDDSQLPKDRFSAERLKGVDSTLKIQPAKLEDSAVYLCASSLASRGTVNYGYTFGSGTRLTVV.